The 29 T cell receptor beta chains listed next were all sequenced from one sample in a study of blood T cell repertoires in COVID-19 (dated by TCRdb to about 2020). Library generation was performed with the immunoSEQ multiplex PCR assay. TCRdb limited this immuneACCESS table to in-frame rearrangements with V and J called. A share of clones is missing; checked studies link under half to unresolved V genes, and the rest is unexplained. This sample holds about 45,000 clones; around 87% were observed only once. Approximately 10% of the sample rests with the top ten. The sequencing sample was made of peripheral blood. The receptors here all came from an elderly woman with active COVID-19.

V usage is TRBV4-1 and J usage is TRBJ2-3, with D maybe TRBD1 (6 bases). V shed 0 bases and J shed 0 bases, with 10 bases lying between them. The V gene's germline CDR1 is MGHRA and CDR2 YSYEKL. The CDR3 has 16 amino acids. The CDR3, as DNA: TGCGCCAGCAGCCAAGAAATGGGGGCTAGCACAGATACGCAGTATTTT. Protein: CASSQEMGASTDTQYF.

The CDR3 DNA follows: TGTGCCAGCAGCTTGGCTAGCGGGGGGACCGGGGAGCTGTTTTTT. It is translated as CASSLASGGTGELFF. J is TRBJ2-2 and V is TRBV5-4, with 11 bases matching TRBD2. Losses at the gene ends were 0 bases for V and 5 bases for J; bases not matched to a gene: 0. The CDR3 runs 15 residues. CDR1 SGHNT and CDR2 YYREEE come from the germline V gene (reference sequence). The complete variable domain, with remaining parts taken from reference TRBV5-4 and TRBJ2-2, reads ETGVTQSPTHLIKTRGQQVTLRCSSQSGHNTVSWYQQALGQGPQFIFQYYREEENGRGNFPPRFSGLQFPNYSSELNVNALELDDSALYLCASSLASGGTGELFFGEGSRLTVL.

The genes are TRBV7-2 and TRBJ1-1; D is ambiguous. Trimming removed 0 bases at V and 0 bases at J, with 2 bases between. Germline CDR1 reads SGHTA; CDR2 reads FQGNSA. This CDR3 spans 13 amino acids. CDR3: CASSLAMNTEAFF. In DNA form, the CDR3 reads TGTGCCAGCAGCTTAGCTATGAACACTGAAGCTTTCTTT.

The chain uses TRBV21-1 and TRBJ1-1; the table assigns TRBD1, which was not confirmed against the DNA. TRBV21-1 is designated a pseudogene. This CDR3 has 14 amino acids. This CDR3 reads CASSKGDAGPEAFF. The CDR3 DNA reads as TGTGCCAGCAGCAAAGGAGACGCAGGGCCTGAAGCTTTCTTT.

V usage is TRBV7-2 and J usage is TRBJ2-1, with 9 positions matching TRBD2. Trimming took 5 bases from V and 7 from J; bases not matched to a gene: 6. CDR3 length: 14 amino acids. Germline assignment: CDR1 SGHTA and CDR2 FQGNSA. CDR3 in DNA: TGTGCCAGCAGCCGCGGGGGGGCTGATAATGAGCAGTTCTTC. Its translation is CASSRGGADNEQFF.

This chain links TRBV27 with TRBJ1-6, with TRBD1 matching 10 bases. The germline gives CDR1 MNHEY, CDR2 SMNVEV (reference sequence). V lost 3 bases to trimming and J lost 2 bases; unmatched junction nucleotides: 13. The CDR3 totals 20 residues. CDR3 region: CASSFTFLGQGFPYNSPLHF. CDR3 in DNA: TGTGCCAGCAGTTTCACCTTCCTGGGACAGGGGTTTCCCTATAATTCACCCCTCCACTTT.

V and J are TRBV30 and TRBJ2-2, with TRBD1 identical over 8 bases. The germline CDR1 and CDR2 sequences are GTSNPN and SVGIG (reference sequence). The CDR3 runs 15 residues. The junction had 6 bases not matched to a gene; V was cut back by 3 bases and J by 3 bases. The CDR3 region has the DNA TGTGCCTGGAGACAAGGGACAGGCTACACCGGGGAGCTGTTTTTT. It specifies CAWRQGTGYTGELFF. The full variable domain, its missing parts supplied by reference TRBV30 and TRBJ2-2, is SQTIHQWPATLVQPVGSPLSLECTVEGTSNPNLYWYRQAAGRGLQLLFYSVGIGQISSEVPQNLSASRPQDRQFILSSKKLLLSDSGFYLCAWRQGTGYTGELFFGEGSRLTVL.

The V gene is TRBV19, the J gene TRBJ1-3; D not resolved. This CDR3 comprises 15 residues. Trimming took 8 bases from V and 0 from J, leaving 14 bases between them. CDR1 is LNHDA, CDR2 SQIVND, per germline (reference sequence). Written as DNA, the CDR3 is TGTGCCAGTTCTTATATGCGGAGCTCTGGAAACACCATATATTTT. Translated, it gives CASSYMRSSGNTIYF. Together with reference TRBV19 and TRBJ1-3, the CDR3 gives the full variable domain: DGGITQSPKYLFRKEGQNVTLSCEQNLNHDAMYWYRQDPGQGLRLIYYSQIVNDFQKGDIAEGYSVSREKKESFPLTVTSAQKNPTAFYLCASSYMRSSGNTIYFGEGSWLTVV.

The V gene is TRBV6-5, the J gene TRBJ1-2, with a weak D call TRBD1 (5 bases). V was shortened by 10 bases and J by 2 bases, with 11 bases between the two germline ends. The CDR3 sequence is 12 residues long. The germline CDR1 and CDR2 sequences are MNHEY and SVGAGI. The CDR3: CATSDTNYGYTF. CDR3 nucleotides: TGTGCCACCTCGGACACCAACTATGGCTACACCTTC.

In nucleotides, the CDR3 is TGTGCCAGCAGTCGCCCGGTGTTGGGGAGCACCGGGGAGCTGTTTTTT. It yields the protein CASSRPVLGSTGELFF. This chain connects TRBV27 to TRBJ2-2, with D maybe TRBD2 (5 bases). The CDR3 is 16 amino acids. The V and J ends lost 5 bases and 4 bases respectively, with 17 bases between them. Germline values: CDR1 MNHEY, CDR2 SMNVEV (reference sequence).

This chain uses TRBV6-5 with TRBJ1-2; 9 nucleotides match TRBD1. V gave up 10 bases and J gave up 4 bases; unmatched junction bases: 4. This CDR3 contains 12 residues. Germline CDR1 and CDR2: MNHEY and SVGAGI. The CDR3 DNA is TGTGCCACCCCGGGACAGGGCTATGGCTACACCTTC. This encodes CATPGQGYGYTF.

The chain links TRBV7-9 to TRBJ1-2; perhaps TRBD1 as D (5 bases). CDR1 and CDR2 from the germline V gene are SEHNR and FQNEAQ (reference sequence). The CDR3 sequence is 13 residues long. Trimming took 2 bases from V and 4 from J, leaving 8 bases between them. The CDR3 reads CASSLNGGYGYTF. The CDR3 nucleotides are TGTGCCAGCAGCTTAAACGGGGGCTATGGCTACACCTTC.

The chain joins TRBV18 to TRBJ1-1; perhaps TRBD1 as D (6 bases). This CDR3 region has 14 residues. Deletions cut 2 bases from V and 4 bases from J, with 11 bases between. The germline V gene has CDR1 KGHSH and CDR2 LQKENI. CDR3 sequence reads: CASSPAGATTEAFF. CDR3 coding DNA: TGTGCCAGCTCACCAGCAGGGGCGACCACTGAAGCTTTCTTT.

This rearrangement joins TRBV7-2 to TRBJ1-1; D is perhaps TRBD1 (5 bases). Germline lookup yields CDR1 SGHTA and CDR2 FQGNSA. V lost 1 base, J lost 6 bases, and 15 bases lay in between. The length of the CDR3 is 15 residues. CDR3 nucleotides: TGTGCCAGCAGCTTAGGAGGGGAGGGAACGGCTGAAGCTTTCTTT. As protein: CASSLGGEGTAEAFF.

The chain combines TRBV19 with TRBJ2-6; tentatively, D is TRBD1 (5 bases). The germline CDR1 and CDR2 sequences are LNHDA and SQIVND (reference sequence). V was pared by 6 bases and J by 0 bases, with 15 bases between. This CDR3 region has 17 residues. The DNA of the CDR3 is TGTGCCAGTAGCCAAGGACACTTGGTCTCTGGGGCCAACGTCCTGACTTTC. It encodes CASSQGHLVSGANVLTF. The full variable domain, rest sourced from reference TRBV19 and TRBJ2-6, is DGGITQSPKYLFRKEGQNVTLSCEQNLNHDAMYWYRQDPGQGLRLIYYSQIVNDFQKGDIAEGYSVSREKKESFPLTVTSAQKNPTAFYLCASSQGHLVSGANVLTFGAGSRLTVL.

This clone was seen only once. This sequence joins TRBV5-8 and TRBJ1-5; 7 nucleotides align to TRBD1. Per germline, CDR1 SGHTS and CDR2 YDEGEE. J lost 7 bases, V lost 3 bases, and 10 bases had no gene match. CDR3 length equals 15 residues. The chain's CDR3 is CASSSGRGFKQPQHF. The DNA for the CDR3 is TGTGCCAGCAGCTCCGGCAGGGGGTTTAAACAGCCCCAGCATTTT.

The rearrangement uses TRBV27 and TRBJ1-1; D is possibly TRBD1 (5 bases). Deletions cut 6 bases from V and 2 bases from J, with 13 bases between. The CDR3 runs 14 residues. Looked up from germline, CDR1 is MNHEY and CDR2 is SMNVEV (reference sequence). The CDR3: CASRSTVPNTEAFF. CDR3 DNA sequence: TGTGCCAGCAGATCGACAGTCCCCAACACTGAAGCTTTCTTT.

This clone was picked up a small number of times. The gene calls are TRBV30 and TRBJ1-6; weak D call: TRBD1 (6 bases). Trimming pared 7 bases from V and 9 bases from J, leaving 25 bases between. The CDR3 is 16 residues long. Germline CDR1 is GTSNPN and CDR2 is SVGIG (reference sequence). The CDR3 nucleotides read TGTGCCTCCGAACGTGGAATTGGCAGGGGCGGTTCACCCCTCCACTTT. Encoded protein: CASERGIGRGGSPLHF.

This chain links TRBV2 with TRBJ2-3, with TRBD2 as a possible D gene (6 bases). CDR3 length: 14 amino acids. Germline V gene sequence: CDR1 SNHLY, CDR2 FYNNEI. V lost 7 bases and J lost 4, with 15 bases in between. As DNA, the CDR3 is TGTGCCAGCACTATGGGAGGCGGGTCAGATACGCAGTATTTT. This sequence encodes CASTMGGGSDTQYF.

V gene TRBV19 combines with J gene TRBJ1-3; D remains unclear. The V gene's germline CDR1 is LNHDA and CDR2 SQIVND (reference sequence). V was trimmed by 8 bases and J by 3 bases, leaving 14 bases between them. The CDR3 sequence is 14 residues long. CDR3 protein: CASGLPSVGNTIYF. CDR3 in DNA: TGTGCCAGTGGACTACCTTCGGTTGGAAACACCATATATTTT.

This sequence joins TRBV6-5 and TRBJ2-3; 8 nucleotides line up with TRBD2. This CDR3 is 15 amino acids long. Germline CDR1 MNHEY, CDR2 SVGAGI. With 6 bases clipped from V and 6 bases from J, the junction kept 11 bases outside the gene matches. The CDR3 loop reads CASRARLASMDTQYF. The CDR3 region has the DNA TGTGCCAGCAGGGCTAGACTAGCGTCGATGGATACGCAGTATTTT.

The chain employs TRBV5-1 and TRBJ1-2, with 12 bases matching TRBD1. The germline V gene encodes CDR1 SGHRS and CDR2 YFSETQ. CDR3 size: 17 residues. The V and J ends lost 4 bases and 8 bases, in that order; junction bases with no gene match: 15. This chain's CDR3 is CASSPRGDRGPSGGYTF. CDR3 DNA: TGCGCCAGCAGCCCACGAGGGGACAGGGGGCCTTCGGGAGGCTACACCTTC.

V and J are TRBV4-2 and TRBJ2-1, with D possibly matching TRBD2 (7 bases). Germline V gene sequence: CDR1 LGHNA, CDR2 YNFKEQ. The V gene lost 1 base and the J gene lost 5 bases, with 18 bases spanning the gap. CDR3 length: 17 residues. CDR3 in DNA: TGTGCCAGCAGCCAAGTCTGGGGGAGCGGGACAAACAATGAGCAGTTCTTC. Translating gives CASSQVWGSGTNNEQFF.

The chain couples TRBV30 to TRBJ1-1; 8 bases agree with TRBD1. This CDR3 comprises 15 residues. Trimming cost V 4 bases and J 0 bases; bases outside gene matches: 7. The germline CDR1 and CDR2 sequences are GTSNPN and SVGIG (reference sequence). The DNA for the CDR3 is TGTGCCTGGATGGGACAGGCCCTTATGAACACTGAAGCTTTCTTT. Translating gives CAWMGQALMNTEAFF.

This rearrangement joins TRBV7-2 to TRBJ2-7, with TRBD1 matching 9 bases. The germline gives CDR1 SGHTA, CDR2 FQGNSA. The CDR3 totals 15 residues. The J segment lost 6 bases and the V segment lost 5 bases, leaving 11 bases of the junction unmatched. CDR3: CASSPSPGQGSEQYF. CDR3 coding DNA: TGTGCCAGCAGCCCCTCGCCGGGACAGGGTTCCGAGCAGTACTTC.

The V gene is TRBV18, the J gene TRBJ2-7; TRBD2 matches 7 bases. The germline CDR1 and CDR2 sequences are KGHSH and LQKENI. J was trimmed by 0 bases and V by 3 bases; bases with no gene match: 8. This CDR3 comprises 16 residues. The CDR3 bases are TGTGCCAGCTCACCCCGAATGCGGGGGAGCTCCTACGAGCAGTACTTC. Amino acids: CASSPRMRGSSYEQYF.

The CDR3 sequence is CASSPFLGAANYGYTF. As DNA, the CDR3 is TGTGCCAGCTCACCATTCTTAGGGGCGGCTAACTATGGCTACACCTTC. V is TRBV18 and J is TRBJ1-2, with D possibly TRBD1 on 5 matching bases. Trimming shortened V by 2 bases and J by 0 bases, and 13 bases separated the two germline ends. Germline-derived CDR1 and CDR2 are KGHSH and LQKENI. The CDR3 totals 16 residues.

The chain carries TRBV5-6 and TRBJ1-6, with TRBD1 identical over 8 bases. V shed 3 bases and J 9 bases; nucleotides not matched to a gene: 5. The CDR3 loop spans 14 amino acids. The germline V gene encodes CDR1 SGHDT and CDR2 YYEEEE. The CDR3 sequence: CASSYNRGSSPLHF. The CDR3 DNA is TGTGCCAGCAGCTACAACAGGGGGAGTTCACCCCTCCACTTT.

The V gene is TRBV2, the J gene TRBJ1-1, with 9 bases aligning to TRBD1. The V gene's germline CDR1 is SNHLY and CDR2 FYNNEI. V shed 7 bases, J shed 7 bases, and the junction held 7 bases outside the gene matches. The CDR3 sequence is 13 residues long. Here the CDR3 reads CASTPGQGLEAFF. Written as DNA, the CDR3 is TGTGCCAGCACCCCGGGACAGGGTCTTGAAGCTTTCTTT.